The sequence of this TCR beta chain was determined in a study of CD8+ T cells in alopecia areata. Background on the study: Tofacitinib lasted 6 to 18 months, then 6 months off drug. Treated patients received severity scores based on the percentage of scalp area affected.

cDNA serving as the sequencing template came from extracted, reverse transcribed RNA. Sequencing was performed with immunoSEQ multiplex PCR; in TCRdb, only in-frame clones are kept and a portion is missing. The top ten hold around 0.7% of the sample, which has about 190,000 clones, 50% to 60% seen once. The sample's treatment: oral pan-JAK inhibitor, 5-10 mg twice daily. Trimming took 3 bases from V and 3 from J; bases not matched to a gene: 11. The CDR3 spans 15 residues. In germline, CDR1 is SQVTM, CDR2 ANQGSEA. The input for sequencing was CD4+ T cells sorted from blood, taken at week 4, from a patient treated with tofacitinib. This TCR was recovered from a human donor with alopecia areata. The rearrangement joins TRBV29-1 to TRBJ2-7; 7 nucleotides align to TRBD1. CDR3 sequence reads: CSVEEHRGAGYEQYF. The CDR3 nucleotides are TGCAGCGTTGAGGAGCACAGGGGAGCCGGCTACGAGCAGTACTTC.